Shown below are 14 T cell receptor beta chains from a single sample sequenced in a study of CD8+ T cells in alopecia areata. cDNA prepared by RNA extraction and subsequent reverse transcription served as the template for sequencing. The repertoire was sequenced with immunoSEQ multiplex PCR; TCRdb's copy has only in-frame clones and lacks some. The sample carries fewer than 200,000 clones, 59% recorded once. Sequencing was performed on CD4+ T cells sorted from blood, taken at week 0. These receptors were obtained from a human donor with alopecia areata.

Here the CDR3 DNA reads TGTGCCTGGAGTGTATCCAGTAGCAATCAGCCCCAGCATTTT. Translation gives CAWSVSSSNQPQHF. The chain carries TRBV30 and TRBJ1-5; D not resolved. Trimming took off 0 bases at V and 0 bases at J, with 6 bases between the two ends. CDR1 GTSNPN and CDR2 SVGIG come from the germline V gene (reference sequence). The CDR3 has 14 residues.

The table lists this clone with a few counts. The rearrangement links TRBV11-1 to TRBJ2-3, with TRBD2 identical over 7 bases. With V trimmed by 3 bases and J by 6 bases, 3 bases remained unmatched. The CDR3 contains 13 residues. CDR1 and CDR2 from the germline V gene are SGHAT and FQDESV (reference sequence). CDR3 region: CASSFSGSDTQYF. The DNA for the CDR3 is TGTGCCAGCAGCTTTAGCGGGTCCGATACGCAGTATTTT.

The rearrangement uses TRBV30 and TRBJ2-5, with 8 bases aligning to TRBD1. J was trimmed by 5 bases and V by 4 bases; bases with no gene match: 15. The CDR3 loop spans 16 amino acids. Germline V gene data show CDR1 as GTSNPN and CDR2 as SVGIG (reference sequence). The CDR3 reads CAWMPLGRTGTETQYF. The CDR3 nucleotides read TGTGCCTGGATGCCCCTGGGGCGGACAGGGACGGAGACCCAGTACTTC.

The V call is TRBV5-1, the J call TRBJ1-6; D is perhaps TRBD1 (6 bases). This CDR3 has 15 amino acids. V was cut by 4 bases and J by 9 bases, with 17 bases left in between. CDR1 and CDR2 from the germline V gene are SGHRS and YFSETQ. CDR3 sequence reads: CASSAGQSTGSPLHF. The CDR3 region has the DNA TGCGCCAGCAGCGCCGGACAGAGCACTGGTTCACCCCTCCACTTT.

The chain employs TRBV25-1 and TRBJ2-2; no clear D gene. V lost 3 bases and J lost 4, with 6 bases in between. This CDR3 is 13 amino acids long. Germline V CDR1 and CDR2: MGHDK, SYGVNS. CDR3 nucleotide sequence: TGTGCCAGCAGTGACCCCTCCACCGGGGAGCTGTTTTTT. Encoded protein: CASSDPSTGELFF.

The chain is built from TRBV6-5 and TRBJ2-7; 9 bases are a match to TRBD1. Germline CDR1 reads MNHEY; CDR2 reads SVGAGI. V dropped 0 bases and J dropped 3; count of bases not matched to a gene: 6. The CDR3 totals 16 residues. CDR3 DNA sequence: TGTGCCAGCAGTTACTCGAGGGACAGGGAGTACTACGAGCAGTACTTC. It codes for CASSYSRDREYYEQYF.

V gene TRBV11-2 combines with J gene TRBJ2-3; D unresolved. The CDR3 is 12 residues long. Trimming took off 5 bases at V and 4 bases at J, with 7 bases between the two ends. Germline loops: CDR1 SGHAT, CDR2 FQNNGV. Here the CDR3 reads CASSENSDTQYF. In nucleotides, the CDR3 is TGTGCCAGCAGCGAGAACTCAGATACGCAGTATTTT.

In DNA, the CDR3 is TGTGCCACCAGCAGAGATATCCAGGAAGATACGCAGTATTTT. This sequence encodes CATSRDIQEDTQYF. This chain connects TRBV15 to TRBJ2-3; D gene unclear. The CDR3 has 14 residues. V lost 0 bases and J 5 bases, leaving 9 bases between the germline ends. Per the germline V gene, CDR1 is LNHNV and CDR2 is YYDKDF (reference sequence).

This clone has a handful of counts. CDR3 in amino acids: CASRPNREETQYF. CDR3 DNA: TGTGCCAGCAGGCCTAACAGGGAAGAGACCCAGTACTTC. This chain links TRBV6-5 with TRBJ2-5; tentative D call: TRBD1 (6 bases). The CDR3 runs to 13 residues. The germline V gene encodes CDR1 MNHEY and CDR2 SVGAGI. V lost 6 bases and J lost 3, with 11 bases in between.

The chain links TRBV7-9 to TRBJ1-6, with D possibly being TRBD1 (6 bases). V was pared by 1 base and J by 6 bases, with 10 bases between. Germline V gene data show CDR1 as SEHNR and CDR2 as FQNEAQ (reference sequence). The CDR3 totals 15 residues. CDR3 bases: TGTGCCAGCAGCTTAGAAGGGGGTCGTAATTCACCCCTCCACTTT. Translating gives CASSLEGGRNSPLHF.

The chain joins TRBV10-3 to TRBJ2-7; perhaps TRBD2 as D (5 bases). V was clipped by 4 bases and J by 9 bases, with 19 bases between them. The germline gives CDR1 ENHRY, CDR2 SYGVKD. The CDR3 is 14 amino acids. CDR3 in amino acids: CAISGRGSYERQYF. DNA of the CDR3: TGTGCCATCAGTGGACGGGGAAGCTACGAGCGGCAGTACTTC.

J is TRBJ2-3 and V is TRBV11-2, with D tentatively TRBD1 (6 bases). The V end was cut by 8 bases, the J end by 3 bases, with 15 bases between. The germline V gene has CDR1 SGHAT and CDR2 FQNNGV. The CDR3 extends over 14 amino acids. CDR3 nucleotide sequence: TGTGCCAGCCTAAAAGGGGGTGGGACAGATACGCAGTATTTT. Encoded protein: CASLKGGGTDTQYF.

V usage is TRBV7-9 and J usage is TRBJ2-5, with 7 bases identical to TRBD1. The ends lost 5 bases at V and 4 bases at J; junction bases unmatched: 10. Germline-derived CDR1 and CDR2 are SEHNR and FQNEAQ (reference sequence). The CDR3 runs 15 residues. CDR3 sequence reads: CASSRSQNRGETQYF. CDR3 nucleotide sequence: TGTGCCAGCAGCCGCAGCCAAAACAGGGGAGAGACCCAGTACTTC.

The gene calls are TRBV6-5 and TRBJ2-2; D is uncertain. V was clipped by 8 bases and J by 1 base, with 5 bases between them. In germline, CDR1 is MNHEY, CDR2 SVGAGI. The CDR3 totals 12 residues. The CDR3 DNA reads TGTGCCAGCGCAGGGAACACCGGGGAGCTGTTTTTT. This codes for CASAGNTGELFF.